This passage covers 16 T cell receptor beta chains from one sample sequenced in a study of cytomegalovirus exposure and HLA in healthy donors. PCR used 60 Vbeta primers and 13 Jbeta primers. Using immunoSEQ multiplex PCR, the repertoire was profiled, and TCRdb retains in-frame clones only, with some absent. The sample shows about 90,000 clones, 74% of them seen only once. Sequences were obtained from PBMCs. The receptors originated from a man aged 30 to 45 in good health and CMV-seropositive.

The chain couples TRBV1 to TRBJ2-5; the D call in the table, TRBD1, was not verified against the DNA. TRBV1 is described as a pseudogene. This CDR3 region has 14 residues. The CDR3 nucleotides are TGCACCAGCAGCCACCGCAGGGGCGGGGAGACCCAGTACTTC. As protein: CTSSHRRGGETQYF.

The count of this clone is one. This chain uses TRBV19 with TRBJ2-2; perhaps TRBD1 as D (6 bases). Per the germline V gene, CDR1 is LNHDA and CDR2 is SQIVND (reference sequence). The V end lost 3 bases, the J end lost 2 bases, and 10 bases lay between the germline ends. The CDR3 spans 15 residues. The CDR3 spells CASSMGQVNTGELFF. The DNA of the CDR3 is TGTGCCAGTAGTATGGGACAAGTCAACACCGGGGAGCTGTTTTTT.

The chain is built from TRBV13 and TRBJ2-1; no clear D. The CDR3 consists of 15 residues. Trimming cost V 1 base and J 10 bases, with 17 bases left between them. The V gene's germline CDR1 is PRHDT and CDR2 FYEKMQ (reference sequence). This CDR3 reads CASSLALAPAGEQFF. The DNA for the CDR3 is TGTGCCAGCAGCTTAGCGTTAGCACCGGCCGGGGAGCAGTTCTTC.

With respect to this clone: The junction departs from the called germline gene at one end, perhaps through a read error. The V and J genes are TRBV4-2 and TRBJ1-5, with a possible D match to TRBD1 (5 bases). The germline gives CDR1 LGHNA, CDR2 YNFKEQ. The CDR3 loop spans 15 amino acids. CDR3 sequence reads: CASSQGRQSNQPQNF. Written as DNA, the CDR3 is TGTGCCAGCAGCCAAGGCCGACAGAGCAATCAGCCCCAGAATTTT.

The chain couples TRBV6-5 to TRBJ1-6; 7 nucleotides agree with TRBD1. The CDR3 consists of 15 residues. Germline CDR1 is MNHEY and CDR2 is SVGAGI. V shed 5 bases, J shed 10 bases, and the junction held 11 bases outside the gene matches. As DNA, the CDR3 is TGTGCCAGCAGTCTGGGACAGCGAGGCTACTCACCCCTCCACTTT. As protein: CASSLGQRGYSPLHF.

The CDR3 spells CASSSRQGGRTDTQYF. As DNA, the CDR3 is TGTGCCAGCAGTTCCCGGCAGGGCGGCCGCACAGATACGCAGTATTTT. V usage is TRBV6-5 and J usage is TRBJ2-3, with D possibly matching TRBD1 (5 bases). The CDR3 length is 16 residues. Trimming removed 4 bases at V and 1 base at J, with 15 bases between. From germline, CDR1 is MNHEY and CDR2 SVGAGI.

The chain carries TRBV2 and TRBJ1-2; D is unresolved. Germline loops: CDR1 SNHLY, CDR2 FYNNEI. The CDR3 runs 11 residues. V dropped 10 bases and J dropped 4 bases, with 10 bases sitting between them. This chain's CDR3 is CATADFYGYTF. DNA of the CDR3: TGTGCCACCGCAGATTTCTATGGCTACACCTTC. The variable domain in full, completed from reference TRBV2 and TRBJ1-2, reads EPEVTQTPSHQVTQMGQEVILRCVPISNHLYFYWYRQILGQKVEFLVSFYNNEISEKSEIFDDQFSVERPDGSNFTLKIRSTKLEDSAMYFCATADFYGYTFGSGTRLTVV.

The rearrangement joins TRBV11-2 to TRBJ2-7; D is possibly TRBD1 (7 bases). The CDR3 is 15 amino acids. The V gene's germline CDR1 is SGHAT and CDR2 FQNNGV. Trimming stripped 1 base from V and 7 bases from J, with 17 bases between. CDR3 sequence (DNA): TGTGCCAGCAGCTTAGCCCCAGGGGGGCTGGGAGAGCAGTACTTC. It specifies CASSLAPGGLGEQYF.

This chain uses TRBV6-5 with TRBJ2-1, with TRBD1 matching over 11 bases. Per germline, CDR1 MNHEY and CDR2 SVGAGI. V lost 5 bases, J lost 9 bases, and 3 bases stayed unmatched. This CDR3 region has 13 residues. CDR3 sequence (DNA): TGTGCCAGCAGTCGGGACAGGGGGTCTGAGCAGTTCTTC. Residues: CASSRDRGSEQFF.

This chain joins TRBV6-1 and TRBJ1-1, with TRBD1 matching over 7 bases. Losses at the gene ends were 6 bases for V and 6 bases for J; bases not matched to a gene: 4. The CDR3 is 12 residues long. From germline, CDR1 is MNHNS and CDR2 SASEGT. The CDR3, as DNA: TGTGCCAGCAGAGACAGGGAGCCTGAAGCTTTCTTT. Its protein product is CASRDREPEAFF.

This clone was observed a single time. V is TRBV18 and J is TRBJ2-3, with 7 bases that match TRBD2. The germline CDR1 and CDR2 sequences are KGHSH and LQKENI. Germline trimming cut 4 bases from V and 0 bases from J; bases unmatched to any gene: 7. This CDR3 contains 16 residues. The CDR3 region is CASSREREPSTDTQYF. The CDR3 DNA reads as TGTGCCAGCTCACGCGAGCGGGAACCTAGCACAGATACGCAGTATTTT.

The chain carries TRBV6-1 and TRBJ1-2; 7 positions agree with TRBD1. The CDR3 consists of 14 residues. V dropped 9 bases and J dropped 4; count of bases not matched to a gene: 11. Germline CDR1 MNHNS, CDR2 SASEGT. Written as DNA, the CDR3 is TGTGCCAGTTCCCGGGACAGACAATCCTATGGCTACACCTTC. Encoded protein: CASSRDRQSYGYTF.

V is TRBV13 and J is TRBJ2-3; 12 nucleotides match TRBD2. The CDR3 contains 16 residues. The germline CDR1 and CDR2 sequences are PRHDT and FYEKMQ (reference sequence). Unmatched junction bases numbered 8, after V lost 6 bases and J lost 4 bases. The CDR3 here is CASSHLAGGPSDTQYF. The CDR3 nucleotides read TGTGCCAGCAGTCATCTAGCGGGGGGGCCATCAGATACGCAGTATTTT.

This chain joins TRBV5-5 and TRBJ2-3; 11 bases agree with TRBD1. Trimming at V came to 4 bases and at J to 5 bases, leaving 6 bases not matched to a gene. Germline V gives CDR1 SGHKS, CDR2 YYEKEE (reference sequence). The CDR3 length is 15 residues. The DNA of the CDR3 is TGTGCCAGCAGCCCCGCGGGACAGGGGGAAGATACGCAGTATTTT. It is translated as CASSPAGQGEDTQYF.

The V and J genes are TRBV11-3 and TRBJ2-3; 9 bases fit TRBD2. The CDR3 sequence is 16 residues long. Germline CDR1 SGHNT, CDR2 YENEEA. J lost 2 bases, V lost 1 base, and 4 bases had no gene match. DNA of the CDR3: TGTGCCAGCAGCTTAGGAGCGGGGGGACACACAGATACGCAGTATTTT. Its translation: CASSLGAGGHTDTQYF.

The CDR3 protein is CASSLGTSGAYEQYF. Here the CDR3 DNA reads TGTGCCAGCAGCCTCGGGACTAGCGGGGCCTACGAGCAGTACTTC. The rearrangement joins TRBV14 to TRBJ2-7, with TRBD2 matching over 13 bases. V dropped 4 bases and J dropped 2; count of bases not matched to a gene: 2. CDR3 length: 15 amino acids. CDR1 is SGHDN, CDR2 FVKESK, per germline.